This paragraph reports one TCR beta chain. CDR1 and CDR2 from the germline V gene are MDHEN and SYDVKM. The CDR3 consists of 15 residues. V lost 3 bases to trimming and J lost 5 bases, with 11 bases between them. The record originates from a study of T cell responses to AZD1222 COVID-19 vaccine. Study context: Pooled together were second doses at about 4 or about 12 weeks.

Assay: immunoSEQ multiplex PCR; the TCRdb copy retains only in-frame clones and omits some. The repertoire has more than 100,000 clones, more than 80% of them found once; the top ten carry about 3%. The sequence was obtained from an adult in good health. The sequenced sample was peripheral blood, obtained on day 0 of AZD1222 vaccination. The V gene is TRBV28, the J gene TRBJ1-6, with unresolved D. The CDR3 coding sequence is TGTGCCAGCAGTTTTATGGAGGATCATAATTCACCCCTCCACTTT. Translation gives CASSFMEDHNSPLHF.